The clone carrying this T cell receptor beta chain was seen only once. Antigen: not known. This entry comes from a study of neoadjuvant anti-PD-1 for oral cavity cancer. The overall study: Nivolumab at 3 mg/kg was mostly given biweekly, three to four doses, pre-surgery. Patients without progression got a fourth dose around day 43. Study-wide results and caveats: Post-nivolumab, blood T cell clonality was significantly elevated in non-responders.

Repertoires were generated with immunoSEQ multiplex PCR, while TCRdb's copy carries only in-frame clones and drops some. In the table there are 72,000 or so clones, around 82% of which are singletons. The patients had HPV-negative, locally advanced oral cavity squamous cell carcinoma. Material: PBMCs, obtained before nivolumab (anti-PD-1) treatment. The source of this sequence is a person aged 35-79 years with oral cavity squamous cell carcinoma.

Here the CDR3 reads CASSAGTAYNEQFF. The CDR3, as DNA: TGTGCCAGCAGCGCGGGGACAGCTTACAATGAGCAGTTCTTC. The chain joins TRBV9 to TRBJ2-1; the match to TRBD1 covers 7 bases. CDR3 length: 14 amino acids. J lost 4 bases, V lost 3 bases, and 4 bases had no gene match. Per germline, CDR1 SGDLS and CDR2 YYNGEE.